This T cell receptor (beta chain) derives from a study of PD-1 blockade in classical Hodgkin lymphoma. General study results and limits: Those achieving complete response showed baseline diversity like newly diagnosed patients.

Trimming pared 4 bases from V and 4 bases from J, leaving 14 bases between. Germline assignment: CDR1 SGHRS and CDR2 YFSETQ. The CDR3 length is 15 residues. Comments on this clone: The antigen remains undetermined.

The data were produced by immunoSEQ multiplex PCR, yet TCRdb's version contains in-frame clones alone and is incomplete. Altogether more than 30,000 clones are present, approximately 82% being singletons, with the ten largest covering roughly 15%. Every patient was affected by relapse after autologous stem cell transplantation, while exposure to brentuximab vedotin was not uniform. This chain links TRBV5-1 with TRBJ1-4, with a tentative D call TRBD1 (5 bases). Sequenced here: peripheral blood mononuclear cells (PBMCs), sampled before the second cycle of nivolumab. The clonotype originates from a human donor with classical Hodgkin lymphoma. The CDR3 DNA sequence: TGCGCCAGCAGCCGGGAAGGGGTTATTAATGAAAAACTGTTTTTT. It specifies CASSREGVINEKLFF.